This T cell receptor (beta chain) is from a study of shared clonotypes between healthy human individuals. In the study overall: A donor's plate count was three for CD4 naive and three for CD4 memory; CD8 naive had two and CD8 memory one.

Authors' processing steps: Junction-only sequences produced by ImmunoSEQ had no quality scores, so filtering differed. Produced via immunoSEQ multiplex PCR; TCRdb's table is partial and in-frame only. V and J calls and clone size are given by that table; D and trimming were obtained from the DNA. The sample yields 2.5 million or so clones, around nine tenths seen once. Turning to this clone: Its matching antigen is unknown.

The V and J ends lost 1 base and 5 bases, in that order; junction bases with no gene match: 6. Germline V gives CDR1 SGHAT, CDR2 FQNNGV. The CDR3 sequence is 15 residues long. Findings of the study overall: Naive subsets generally had larger estimated richness than memory subsets.

This sequence was found in a man aged 18-30 years in good health. The chain carries TRBV11-2 and TRBJ2-3, with 7 bases lining up with TRBD2. Sequencing was done on a sample of naive CD4+ T cells sorted from blood. Noted subset: CD45RA+ positively selected. Here the CDR3 reads CASSLGAGVEDTQYF. In DNA form, the CDR3 reads TGTGCCAGCAGCTTAGGCGCGGGGGTGGAAGATACGCAGTATTTT.